This passage covers 25 T cell receptor beta chains from one sample sequenced in a study of response to subunit inactivated influenza vaccine. TCRdb re-called the RT-PCR reads through MiXCR, storing one row per CDR3 protein. Found here are roughly 620,000 distinct CDR3 sequences, around 10% of them singletons; the top ten hold approximately 11%. The same sample was also studied in work on T cells expressing NK-cell markers. Turning to that study: 5'RACE template switching built TCR beta cDNA with unique molecular identifiers.

This specimen consisted of PBMCs from blood, obtained on the day of vaccination. The origin of the receptors is a man aged 50 to 59 who received an inactivated influenza vaccine.

The sample holds a few counts of this clonotype. V and J are TRBV7-9 and TRBJ1-1; D not certain. The length of the CDR3 is 10 residues. The V end was cut by 2 bases, the J end by 7 bases, with 2 bases between. Looked up from germline, CDR1 is SEHNR and CDR2 is FQNEAQ (reference sequence). CDR3 sequence reads: CASSLLEAFF. The CDR3 nucleotides are TGTGCCAGCAGCTTACTTGAAGCTTTCTTT.

A few counts support this clonotype. The chain uses TRBV5-1 and TRBJ2-3; D gene ambiguous. V was pared by 4 bases and J by 4 bases, with 10 bases between. The CDR3 loop spans 13 amino acids. Germline CDR1 SGHRS, CDR2 YFSETQ. CDR3 loop: CASSALGADTQYF. The CDR3 DNA sequence: TGCGCCAGCAGCGCGCTAGGAGCAGATACGCAGTATTTT.

This clonotype came up a few times. This chain connects TRBV20-1 to TRBJ2-3, with D maybe TRBD2 (7 bases). V gave up 3 bases and J gave up 1 base, with 14 bases separating them. Germline assignment: CDR1 DFQATT and CDR2 SNEGSKA (reference sequence). CDR3 size: 15 residues. CDR3 sequence: CSASGAGARTDTQYF. The CDR3 coding sequence is TGCAGTGCTAGTGGCGCGGGGGCCCGCACAGATACGCAGTATTTT.

This clonotype has a count of ten or more. The V call is TRBV11-2, the J call TRBJ2-2; 8 bases align to TRBD2. Germline CDR1 is SGHAT and CDR2 is FQNNGV. Trimming at V came to 2 bases and at J to 4 bases, leaving 3 bases not matched to a gene. The CDR3 covers 15 residues. Written as DNA, the CDR3 is TGTGCCAGCAGCTTAAGGCTAGCGGGCACCGGGGAGCTGTTTTTT. Translation: CASSLRLAGTGELFF.

In this sample, this clonotype turned up a few times. The rearrangement links TRBV11-2 to TRBJ2-5; D might be TRBD1 (6 bases). CDR1 and CDR2 (germline): SGHAT, FQNNGV. The CDR3 spans 15 residues. Trimming removed 0 bases from V and 4 bases from J, with 12 bases in between. The CDR3 is CASSLDTGLRETQYF. In DNA, the CDR3 is TGTGCCAGCAGCTTAGATACAGGGTTGCGAGAGACCCAGTACTTC.

This clonotype has only a few counts. The chain is built from TRBV12-3 or TRBV12-4 and TRBJ2-7; maybe TRBD2 (6 bases). This CDR3 is built from 12 residues. The V end lost 6 bases, the J end lost 3 bases, and 9 bases lay between the germline ends. In DNA form, the CDR3 reads TGTGCCAGCAGGCTGGGGGGCTACGAGCAGTACTTC. Translated: CASRLGGYEQYF.

There are many counts of this clonotype. V is TRBV4-3 and J is TRBJ1-4; D ambiguous. Trimming took 0 bases from V and 10 from J, leaving 9 bases between them. The length of the CDR3 is 13 residues. Germline V gene sequence: CDR1 LGHNA, CDR2 YSLEER. CDR3 in amino acids: CASSQEWPAKLFF. DNA for the CDR3: TGCGCCAGCAGCCAAGAGTGGCCTGCAAAACTGTTTTTT.

Ten or more counts support this clonotype. CDR3 sequence (DNA): TGTGCCAGCAGCTTAGTCTGGGGCGGCACAGATACGCAGTATTTT. This sequence encodes CASSLVWGGTDTQYF. This chain joins TRBV11-2 and TRBJ2-3, with a weak D call TRBD1 (5 bases). Germline assignment: CDR1 SGHAT and CDR2 FQNNGV. V dropped 1 base and J dropped 1 base, with 9 bases sitting between them. The CDR3 totals 15 residues.

The V and J genes are TRBV14 and TRBJ2-3; D may be TRBD2 (6 bases). V lost 3 bases and J lost 9, with 16 bases in between. This CDR3 contains 14 residues. Per the germline V gene, CDR1 is SGHDN and CDR2 is FVKESK. The CDR3 nucleotides are TGTGCCAGCAGCCAGACGACGGGACTCTCCACGCAGTATTTT. Its translation: CASSQTTGLSTQYF.

The V call is TRBV12-3 or TRBV12-4, the J call TRBJ2-5; TRBD1 agrees at 9 bases. The V and J ends lost 5 bases and 5 bases, in that order; junction bases with no gene match: 12. CDR3 length equals 16 residues. CDR3: CASSRSGTGRGETQYF. In nucleotides, the CDR3 is TGTGCCAGCAGTAGATCCGGGACAGGGAGAGGGGAGACCCAGTACTTC.

The sample holds many counts of this clonotype. The chain uses TRBV5-6 and TRBJ2-2; D is undetermined. CDR1 and CDR2 (germline): SGHDT, YYEEEE. Trimming cost V 4 bases and J 0 bases, with 4 bases left between them. CDR3 length: 13 amino acids. The CDR3 reads CASSTANTGELFF. CDR3 nucleotides: TGTGCCAGCAGCACCGCGAACACCGGGGAGCTGTTTTTT.

A few counts support this clonotype. The chain recombines TRBV12-3 or TRBV12-4 with TRBJ1-2, with 11 bases aligning to TRBD1. The CDR3 sequence is 13 residues long. V dropped 6 bases and J dropped 8; count of bases not matched to a gene: 5. Written as DNA, the CDR3 is TGTGCCAGCAGGGACAGGGGGCTGCGGGGCTACACCTTC. The encoded protein is CASRDRGLRGYTF.

This clonotype appeared many times. This chain joins TRBV16 and TRBJ2-1; D is ambiguous. V dropped 2 bases and J dropped 4 bases, with 6 bases sitting between them. The CDR3 runs 13 residues. Per germline, CDR1 KGHSY and CDR2 FQNENV. CDR3 DNA sequence: TGTGCCAGCAGCCAAAGGTCTTACAATGAGCAGTTCTTC. It encodes CASSQRSYNEQFF.

This clonotype was detected a few times. CDR3 sequence (DNA): TGTGCCAGCAGCTTGACCGGGACGGTGAATGAAAAACTGTTTTTT. It is translated as CASSLTGTVNEKLFF. The V gene is TRBV7-2, the J gene TRBJ1-4, with a possible D match to TRBD1 (5 bases). The V end was cut by 3 bases, the J end by 5 bases, with 13 bases between. CDR3 length: 15 amino acids. The germline V gene has CDR1 SGHTA and CDR2 FQGNSA.

The chain combines TRBV20-1 with TRBJ2-3; D uncertain. The germline CDR1 and CDR2 sequences are DFQATT and SNEGSKA (reference sequence). The CDR3 totals 15 residues. Trimming shortened V by 6 bases and J by 5 bases, and 21 bases separated the two germline ends. The chain's CDR3 is CSAAKGSSMGDTQYF. Written as DNA, the CDR3 is TGCAGTGCCGCGAAAGGGTCAAGCATGGGAGATACGCAGTATTTT.

This clonotype was seen more than once but under ten times. The gene calls are TRBV29-1 and TRBJ2-5, with a tentative D call TRBD1 (5 bases). The germline V gene has CDR1 SQVTM and CDR2 ANQGSEA. The CDR3 sequence is 14 residues long. Trimming left V 3 bases short and J 2 bases short, with 13 bases between. In nucleotides, the CDR3 is TGCAGCGTTGATCCAGGGCGTAGGCAAGAGACCCAGTACTTC. The encoded protein is CSVDPGRRQETQYF.

There are a few counts of this clonotype. J is TRBJ2-1 and V is TRBV5-1; no firm D call. The ends were cut back, 4 bases at V and 4 bases at J, with 9 bases in the middle. This CDR3 contains 13 residues. The germline gives CDR1 SGHRS, CDR2 YFSETQ. CDR3 protein: CASSPLGYNEQFF. The DNA for the CDR3 is TGCGCCAGCAGCCCCCTAGGTTACAATGAGCAGTTCTTC.

This clonotype appeared many times. This chain joins TRBV28 and TRBJ2-7; TRBD1 agrees at 9 bases. V lost 4 bases and J lost 0; bases outside the gene matches: 10. Looked up from germline, CDR1 is MDHEN and CDR2 is SYDVKM. The CDR3 runs to 17 residues. CDR3 DNA sequence: TGTGCCAGCAGTTACCACCCAACAGGGGGCAGCTCCTACGAGCAGTACTTC. This codes for CASSYHPTGGSSYEQYF.

The V call is TRBV6-2 or TRBV6-3, the J call TRBJ2-5, with D unresolved. The germline CDR1 and CDR2 sequences are MNHEY and SVGEGT. The V and J ends lost 6 bases and 4 bases respectively, with 12 bases between them. This CDR3 region has 13 residues. In DNA, the CDR3 is TGTGCCAGCAGAGACCCTGGGGTAGAGACCCAGTACTTC. It codes for CASRDPGVETQYF.

This clonotype was observed a few times. For the CDR3, the DNA is TGTGCCAGTTACAGGGGTCAGCGGGGGGGCCTCAATGAGCAGTTCTTC. Protein: CASYRGQRGGLNEQFF. The V call is TRBV6-2 or TRBV6-3, the J call TRBJ2-1; 10 bases are a match to TRBD2. The ends lost 9 bases at V and 6 bases at J; junction bases unmatched: 14. Germline CDR1 is MNHEY and CDR2 is SVGEGT. The CDR3 contains 16 residues.

This rearrangement joins TRBV2 to TRBJ2-3; 13 bases align to TRBD2. The CDR3 covers 19 residues. With V trimmed by 2 bases and J by 4 bases, 12 bases remained unmatched. Germline CDR1 and CDR2: SNHLY and FYNNEI. CDR3 region: CASSEKGLAGYLNPDTQYF. CDR3 DNA: TGTGCCAGCAGTGAAAAGGGACTAGCGGGATATTTAAATCCAGATACGCAGTATTTT.

This clonotype has more than one count but fewer than ten. The genes are TRBV20-1 and TRBJ2-1; maybe TRBD1 (5 bases). Germline CDR1 reads DFQATT; CDR2 reads SNEGSKA (reference sequence). Trimming pared 6 bases from V and 0 bases from J, leaving 15 bases between. The CDR3 is made up of 15 amino acids. CDR3 sequence: CSAHTGQGSYNEQFF. The CDR3, as DNA: TGCAGTGCCCATACTGGTCAGGGCTCCTACAATGAGCAGTTCTTC.

This chain joins TRBV20-1 and TRBJ2-1; TRBD1 or TRBD2 may be the D gene (5 bases each). In germline, CDR1 is DFQATT, CDR2 SNEGSKA (reference sequence). Trimming cost V 2 bases and J 0 bases, with 8 bases left between them. The CDR3 covers 14 residues. The CDR3 bases are TGCAGTGCTAGAAGGGGACGCTCCTACAATGAGCAGTTCTTC. Translated: CSARRGRSYNEQFF.

The chain uses TRBV20-1 and TRBJ2-3; a weak D match, TRBD2 (6 bases). V lost 6 bases, J lost 4 bases, and 26 bases lay in between. CDR1 and CDR2 (germline): DFQATT, SNEGSKA (reference sequence). This CDR3 has 17 residues. In nucleotides, the CDR3 is TGCAGTGCCCGTTTTTCCCACCGGGGGTTCGATGCAGATACGCAGTATTTT. Encoded protein: CSARFSHRGFDADTQYF.

This clonotype was seen ten or more times. V usage is TRBV3-1 and J usage is TRBJ1-1; 7 bases match TRBD1. The ends lost 5 bases at V and 5 bases at J; junction bases unmatched: 8. Germline loops: CDR1 LGHDT, CDR2 YNNKEL (reference sequence). The CDR3 extends over 14 amino acids. The CDR3 nucleotides are TGTGCCAGCAGCTGGGACAGCTTGGGGACTGAAGCTTTCTTT. Translated, it gives CASSWDSLGTEAFF.